This T cell receptor (beta chain) came from a study of OX40 agonist ivuxolimab in advanced cancers. Whole-study results and caveats: Clonal expansion by week 6 occurred in CD4+ and CD8+ blood T cells (at 0.1 to 3.0 mg/kg).

The CDR3 extends over 15 amino acids. V trimming: 0 bases; J trimming: 4 bases; junction bases outside the gene matches: 3. Germline lookup yields CDR1 SGHVS and CDR2 FNYEAQ. Autoimmune disease history or systemic immunosuppression led to patients being barred. As concerns this clone: The antigen is undetermined.

Here immunoSEQ multiplex PCR was the method, and the copy in TCRdb shows in-frame clones only, minus some. The data contain about 26,000 clones, more than 70% of them singletons. Sequencing used CD4+ or CD8+ T cells sorted from blood, obtained in a trial of the OX40 agonist ivuxolimab. The clonotype comes from an adult with an advanced solid tumor such as melanoma, head and neck, liver or kidney cancer. The V gene is TRBV7-6, the J gene TRBJ1-1; 9 bases align to TRBD1. CDR3 region: CASSLAGTGFTEAFF. The CDR3 DNA is TGTGCCAGCAGCTTAGCCGGGACAGGGTTCACTGAAGCTTTCTTT.